This passage covers 28 T cell receptor beta chains from one sample sequenced in a study of T cell repertoires in cytomegalovirus infection. Antigens of these TCRs are unknown. TCRdb passed the reads through MiXCR, listing each CDR3 protein once. The data contain 570,000 or so distinct CDR3 sequences, 40% of them singletons. The sequencing here drew on cultured PBMCs, taken from culture after CMV antigen stimulation. The receptors stem from a human donor in good health (CMV status not recorded). Some clones in this sample may be carry-over from other donors' samples.

In its sample, this clonotype was seen a few times. The chain recombines TRBV27 with TRBJ2-1; D remains unclear. Germline V lookup: CDR1 MNHEY, CDR2 SMNVEV (reference sequence). The CDR3 length is 12 residues. V shed 7 bases and J shed 0 bases, with 4 bases lying between them. The CDR3 DNA is TGTGCCAGCACGAGCTCCTACAATGAGCAGTTCTTC. Translating gives CASTSSYNEQFF.

The V and J genes are TRBV5-4 and TRBJ2-3; 7 positions agree with TRBD2. With V trimmed by 4 bases and J by 3 bases, 5 bases remained unmatched. This CDR3 is built from 14 residues. Germline CDR1 is SGHNT and CDR2 is YYREEE (reference sequence). CDR3 protein: CASSGRDSTDTQYF. CDR3 nucleotide sequence: TGTGCCAGCAGCGGGAGGGACTCAACAGATACGCAGTATTTT.

This chain joins TRBV7-6 and TRBJ2-5, with D maybe TRBD2 (5 bases). Germline CDR1 is SGHVS and CDR2 is FNYEAQ. Trimming cost V 0 bases and J 4 bases, with 15 bases left between them. The CDR3 has 16 residues. The CDR3 spells CASSLATGLKGETQYF. CDR3 nucleotides: TGTGCCAGCAGCTTAGCCACGGGGTTGAAAGGAGAGACCCAGTACTTC.

This clonotype appeared many times. This chain links TRBV7-8 with TRBJ1-1, with 9 positions matching TRBD1. Germline-derived CDR1 and CDR2 are SGHVS and FQNEAQ. The V and J ends lost 5 bases and 5 bases, in that order; junction bases with no gene match: 9. This CDR3 spans 15 amino acids. This chain's CDR3 is CASSPLRQGDTEAFF. CDR3 nucleotides: TGTGCCAGCAGCCCTTTGAGACAGGGGGATACTGAAGCTTTCTTT.

This clonotype was observed a few times. CDR3 amino acids: CASSPRYSTDTQYF. The CDR3 bases are TGTGCCAGCAGCCCCCGGTATAGCACAGATACGCAGTATTTT. The chain combines TRBV7-2 with TRBJ2-3, with D uncertain. CDR1 and CDR2 (germline): SGHTA, FQGNSA. The CDR3 runs 14 residues. The V and J ends lost 5 bases and 0 bases respectively, with 9 bases between them.

V usage is TRBV7-9 and J usage is TRBJ1-5; no clear D gene. The CDR3 totals 12 residues. Trimming took off 3 bases at V and 7 bases at J, with 7 bases between the two ends. Per the germline V gene, CDR1 is SEHNR and CDR2 is FQNEAQ (reference sequence). CDR3 sequence reads: CASSFARQPQHF. The DNA for the CDR3 is TGTGCCAGCAGCTTTGCCCGACAGCCCCAGCATTTT.

The chain uses TRBV7-9 and TRBJ2-2; no clear D. Trimming took 7 bases from V and 4 from J, leaving 7 bases between them. Germline CDR1 is SEHNR and CDR2 is FQNEAQ (reference sequence). The length of the CDR3 is 12 residues. The DNA of the CDR3 is TGTGCCAGCATCCACGGCACCGGGGAGCTGTTTTTT. Its protein product is CASIHGTGELFF.

The chain carries TRBV12-3 or TRBV12-4 and TRBJ1-1, with D possibly matching TRBD1 (6 bases). Trimming left V 7 bases short and J 7 bases short, with 13 bases between. There are 12 residues in the CDR3. The CDR3 spells CASKISGVEAFF. The CDR3 DNA follows: TGTGCCAGCAAAATATCAGGGGTTGAAGCTTTCTTT.

The gene calls are TRBV15 and TRBJ2-7; no reliable D call. The V end was cut by 3 bases, the J end by 6 bases, with 9 bases between. The CDR3 sequence is 12 residues long. The V gene's germline CDR1 is LNHNV and CDR2 YYDKDF (reference sequence). CDR3 protein: CATSSPSGEQYF. CDR3 in DNA: TGTGCCACCAGCAGTCCCTCGGGCGAGCAGTACTTC.

The chain has TRBV2 and TRBJ2-1; perhaps TRBD2 as D (6 bases). V was trimmed by 4 bases and J by 7 bases, leaving 14 bases between them. CDR1 and CDR2 from the germline V gene are SNHLY and FYNNEI. The CDR3 runs 14 residues. The CDR3 sequence is CASSVLAFGNEQFF. The CDR3 coding sequence is TGTGCCAGCAGTGTACTAGCTTTTGGAAATGAGCAGTTCTTC.

This chain's CDR3 is CSVEHEGRVLEAFF. The CDR3 DNA reads TGCAGCGTTGAACATGAGGGACGGGTATTAGAAGCTTTCTTT. This rearrangement joins TRBV29-1 to TRBJ1-1, with D tentatively TRBD1 (5 bases). Trimming removed 2 bases at V and 8 bases at J, with 18 bases between. Germline V gene sequence: CDR1 SQVTM, CDR2 ANQGSEA. The CDR3 is 14 residues long.

This chain links TRBV28 with TRBJ2-7, with 7 bases fitting TRBD2. Looked up from germline, CDR1 is MDHEN and CDR2 is SYDVKM. V lost 3 bases, J lost 0 bases, and 8 bases stayed unmatched. This CDR3 region has 16 residues. The CDR3 DNA reads TGTGCCAGCAGTTTGTGGGGGGGTGAAAGCTCCTACGAGCAGTACTTC. It is translated as CASSLWGGESSYEQYF.

A few counts support this clonotype. The chain links TRBV19 to TRBJ2-1; 7 bases agree with TRBD1. CDR1 is LNHDA, CDR2 SQIVND, per germline (reference sequence). J gave up 5 bases and V 5 bases, and 0 bases lay outside the gene matches. The CDR3 extends over 12 amino acids. Written as DNA, the CDR3 is TGTGCCAGTAGTCAGGGGGACAATGAGCAGTTCTTC. Amino acid sequence: CASSQGDNEQFF. The complete variable domain, with remaining parts taken from reference TRBV19 and TRBJ2-1, reads DGGITQSPKYLFRKEGQNVTLSCEQNLNHDAMYWYRQDPGQGLRLIYYSQIVNDFQKGDIAEGYSVSREKKESFPLTVTSAQKNPTAFYLCASSQGDNEQFFGPGTRLTVL.

The chain combines TRBV2 with TRBJ2-1, with TRBD2 matching over 16 bases. After removal of 8 bases from V and 15 bases from J, the junction contained 16 bases not matched to a gene. Germline CDR1 reads SNHLY; CDR2 reads FYNNEI. CDR3 length: 16 residues. In DNA form, the CDR3 reads TGTGCCAGCCAGCGCGGGAGGGGGACTAGCGGGGGGGCGGGGTTCTTC. It yields the protein CASQRGRGTSGGAGFF.

V is TRBV27 and J is TRBJ2-5; D unclear. CDR3 length equals 13 residues. Trimming took 7 bases from V and 2 from J, leaving 11 bases between them. From germline, CDR1 is MNHEY and CDR2 SMNVEV (reference sequence). CDR3: CASKPWAQETQYF. CDR3 sequence (DNA): TGTGCCAGCAAACCCTGGGCGCAAGAGACCCAGTACTTC.

The J gene is TRBJ2-3, the V gene TRBV7-8; D call uncertain. V lost 5 bases and J 2 bases, leaving 17 bases between the germline ends. The V gene's germline CDR1 is SGHVS and CDR2 FQNEAQ. This CDR3 spans 16 amino acids. For the CDR3, the DNA is TGTGCCAGCAGCCCCGAAAGTGCAACATACACAGATACGCAGTATTTT. The encoded protein is CASSPESATYTDTQYF.

This clonotype has just a few counts. The rearrangement uses TRBV5-5 and TRBJ2-1; D may be TRBD1 (6 bases). Trimming shortened V by 1 base and J by 4 bases, and 9 bases separated the two germline ends. Per germline, CDR1 SGHKS and CDR2 YYEKEE (reference sequence). The CDR3 totals 14 residues. CDR3 protein: CASSLSGEYNEQFF. The CDR3 coding sequence is TGTGCCAGCAGCTTGTCAGGGGAATACAATGAGCAGTTCTTC.

This clonotype was observed a few times. This chain links TRBV7-2 with TRBJ2-1; 9 bases agree with TRBD2. Germline V gives CDR1 SGHTA, CDR2 FQGNSA. J was trimmed by 4 bases and V by 5 bases; bases with no gene match: 9. This CDR3 is built from 16 residues. The CDR3 spells CASSPLAGEIYNEQFF. The CDR3 DNA sequence: TGTGCCAGCAGCCCCTTAGCGGGGGAGATATACAATGAGCAGTTCTTC. Looking up the rest from reference TRBV7-2 and TRBJ2-1 gives the full variable domain: GAGVSQSPSNKVTEKGKDVELRCDPISGHTALYWYRQSLGQGLEFLIYFQGNSAPDKSGLPSDRFSAERTGGSVSTLTIQRTQQEDSAVYLCASSPLAGEIYNEQFFGPGTRLTVL.

This rearrangement joins TRBV4-1 to TRBJ1-4; no firm D call. The V and J ends lost 3 bases and 0 bases respectively, with 17 bases between them. The length of the CDR3 is 18 residues. Germline-derived CDR1 and CDR2 are MGHRA and YSYEKL. The chain's CDR3 is CASSQNPVPKATNEKLFF. The CDR3 bases are TGCGCCAGCAGCCAGAATCCTGTCCCGAAAGCAACTAATGAAAAACTGTTTTTT.

This chain connects TRBV28 to TRBJ1-5; 7 bases match TRBD1. J lost 9 bases, V lost 4 bases, and 3 bases had no gene match. Germline assignment: CDR1 MDHEN and CDR2 SYDVKM. The CDR3 consists of 12 residues. Written as DNA, the CDR3 is TGTGCCAGCAGTTCCGCAGGGGGGCCCCAGCATTTT. Residues: CASSSAGGPQHF.

This clonotype was observed a handful of times. The chain's CDR3 is CASSPTSRGNTEAFF. In DNA, the CDR3 is TGTGCCAGTAGTCCTACCTCCAGGGGAAACACTGAAGCTTTCTTT. The rearrangement links TRBV19 to TRBJ1-1; D might be TRBD1 (6 bases). Germline loops: CDR1 LNHDA, CDR2 SQIVND (reference sequence). V dropped 5 bases and J dropped 2 bases, with 15 bases sitting between them. The CDR3 runs 15 residues.

This clonotype was counted a few times. This chain connects TRBV5-1 to TRBJ2-5; D possibly uses TRBD1 or TRBD2 (5 bases each). The CDR3 is 14 amino acids. V lost 4 bases and J lost 3, with 13 bases in between. The germline gives CDR1 SGHRS, CDR2 YFSETQ. CDR3 sequence: CASSPGGTEETQYF. The CDR3 region has the DNA TGCGCCAGCAGCCCGGGTGGGACGGAAGAGACCCAGTACTTC.

This rearrangement joins TRBV5-4 to TRBJ2-1, with D perhaps assigned TRBD1 or TRBD2 (5 bases each). This CDR3 spans 15 amino acids. Per the germline V gene, CDR1 is SGHNT and CDR2 is YYREEE (reference sequence). V was trimmed by 4 bases and J by 5 bases, leaving 16 bases between them. The CDR3 bases are TGTGCCAGCAGCCCTTACAAGGGGACCAACAATGAGCAGTTCTTC. This translates into CASSPYKGTNNEQFF.

The chain carries TRBV7-8 and TRBJ1-1, with TRBD1 as a possible D gene (5 bases). Between the trimmed V and J ends, which lost 5 bases and 3 bases, there was a span of 10 bases. This CDR3 is built from 13 residues. Germline-derived CDR1 and CDR2 are SGHVS and FQNEAQ. The CDR3 DNA sequence: TGTGCCAGCAGCAGCAGGGCGGACACTGAAGCTTTCTTT. Its translation: CASSSRADTEAFF. Filled out from reference TRBV7-8 and TRBJ1-1, the complete variable domain reads GAGVSQSPRYKVAKRGQDVALRCDPISGHVSLFWYQQALGQGPEFLTYFQNEAQLDKSGLPSDRFFAERPEGSVSTLKIQRTQQEDSAVYLCASSSRADTEAFFGQGTRLTVV.

To note about this clonotype: One end of the junction fails to match germline, which may point to a read error. This CDR3 reads CASSFPRERGYERYF. The CDR3 DNA follows: TGTGCCAGCAGCTTTCCCCGAGAGAGGGGTTACGAGCGGTACTTC. The gene calls are TRBV7-4 and TRBJ2-7; D possibly matches TRBD1 or TRBD2 (5 bases each). This CDR3 comprises 15 residues. Per germline, CDR1 SGHVT and CDR2 SQSDAQ. Drawing the rest from reference TRBV7-4 and TRBJ2-7, the complete variable domain is GAGVSQSPRYKVAKRGRDVALRCDSISGHVTLYWYRQTLGQGSEVLTYSQSDAQRDKSGRPSGRFSAERPERSVSTLKIQRTEQGDSAVYLCASSFPRERGYERYFGPGTRLTVT.

This clonotype was found a few times. V is TRBV4-2 and J is TRBJ2-1; possible D gene TRBD1, 6 bases. Germline loops: CDR1 LGHNA, CDR2 YNFKEQ. The V end was cut by 1 base, the J end by 4 bases, with 14 bases between. The CDR3 consists of 16 residues. The CDR3 DNA reads TGTGCCAGCAGCCAAGTCCTCCGGACAGTTTACAATGAGCAGTTCTTC. It codes for CASSQVLRTVYNEQFF.

This clonotype was counted many times. The V call is TRBV6-6, the J call TRBJ2-3, with D possibly matching TRBD1 (6 bases). Trimming took 6 bases from V and 3 from J, leaving 13 bases between them. The CDR3 totals 14 residues. Germline V gives CDR1 MNHNY, CDR2 SVGAGI (reference sequence). The CDR3: CASRKQGRTDTQYF. CDR3 nucleotide sequence: TGTGCCAGCAGAAAACAGGGACGTACAGATACGCAGTATTTT.

This clonotype was seen more than once but under ten times. V and J are TRBV4-2 and TRBJ1-5; D might be TRBD1 (6 bases). Germline V gives CDR1 LGHNA, CDR2 YNFKEQ. The CDR3 is 17 residues long. Trimming left V 3 bases short and J 1 base short, with 16 bases between. This chain's CDR3 is CASSQGGHRASNQPQHF. Written as DNA, the CDR3 is TGTGCCAGCAGCCAGGGGGGGCATAGGGCAAGCAATCAGCCCCAGCATTTT.